The next 27 T cell receptor beta chains were all read from a single sample in a study of cytomegalovirus exposure and HLA in healthy donors. Assay: immunoSEQ multiplex PCR; the TCRdb copy retains only in-frame clones and omits some. The sample shows more than 90,000 clones, 70% to 90% of them seen only once. The sequenced material came from PBMCs. Receptors were obtained from a man between 18 and 35 years old in good health and CMV-seronegative.

The V call is TRBV7-8, the J call TRBJ2-5; no clear D gene. The V end was cut by 3 bases, the J end by 2 bases, with 16 bases between. The CDR3 has 16 residues. Looked up from germline, CDR1 is SGHVS and CDR2 is FQNEAQ. The CDR3 region is CASSFIYEEEQETQYF. Here the CDR3 DNA reads TGTGCCAGCAGCTTCATCTACGAGGAAGAGCAAGAGACCCAGTACTTC. Using reference TRBV7-8 and TRBJ2-5 for the parts outside the CDR3, the full variable domain is GAGVSQSPRYKVAKRGQDVALRCDPISGHVSLFWYQQALGQGPEFLTYFQNEAQLDKSGLPSDRFFAERPEGSVSTLKIQRTQQEDSAVYLCASSFIYEEEQETQYFGPGTRLLVL.

V is TRBV7-9 and J is TRBJ2-7, with D tentatively TRBD1 (6 bases). Germline CDR1 and CDR2: SEHNR and FQNEAQ (reference sequence). This CDR3 contains 14 residues. V lost 3 bases to trimming and J lost 7 bases, with 16 bases between them. The CDR3 sequence is CASSFDATGLEQYF. CDR3 DNA: TGTGCCAGCAGCTTCGACGCTACAGGGCTTGAGCAGTACTTC.

This clone came up a few times. This chain connects TRBV30 to TRBJ1-5, with 7 bases aligning to TRBD1. J lost 3 bases, V lost 0 bases, and 5 bases had no gene match. This CDR3 comprises 15 residues. Germline CDR1 is GTSNPN and CDR2 is SVGIG (reference sequence). The CDR3 nucleotides are TGTGCCTGGAGTGTAGGGACAGTATTCAATCAGCCCCAGCATTTT. Translated, it gives CAWSVGTVFNQPQHF.

V and J are TRBV4-1 and TRBJ1-5; no clear D gene. The CDR3 has 16 residues. Germline V gives CDR1 MGHRA, CDR2 YSYEKL. Trimming cost V 1 base and J 0 bases, with 10 bases left between them. As DNA, the CDR3 is TGCGCCAGCAGCCAAGCCGCGGGGTTTAGCAATCAGCCCCAGCATTTT. This encodes CASSQAAGFSNQPQHF.

In nucleotides, the CDR3 is TGTGCCAGTAGTGGTACAGGGGGAGGTAATCAGCCCCAGCATTTT. Its translation is CASSGTGGGNQPQHF. The V call is TRBV19, the J call TRBJ1-5, with TRBD1 matching 8 bases. This CDR3 comprises 15 residues. J gave up 4 bases and V 5 bases, and 7 bases lay outside the gene matches. Germline V lookup: CDR1 LNHDA, CDR2 SQIVND (reference sequence).

The rearrangement uses TRBV10-1 and TRBJ2-3; TRBD2 matches at 8 bases. CDR1 is WNHNN, CDR2 SYGVQD, per germline (reference sequence). V dropped 10 bases and J dropped 2; count of bases not matched to a gene: 5. The CDR3 spans 13 residues. In DNA form, the CDR3 reads TGCGCCACCCAGCGGGAGATCACAGATACGCAGTATTTT. Its protein is CATQREITDTQYF.

The rearrangement links TRBV5-1 to TRBJ2-7; D may be TRBD1 (5 bases). Germline V gene data show CDR1 as SGHRS and CDR2 as YFSETQ. Trimming stripped 7 bases from V and 1 base from J, with 12 bases between. The CDR3 consists of 13 residues. The DNA for the CDR3 is TGCGCCAGCGCAGGGTCCCTTTCCTACGAGCAGTACTTC. Translating it yields CASAGSLSYEQYF.

The chain couples TRBV11-2 to TRBJ2-2, with a possible D match to TRBD2 (6 bases). V was clipped by 4 bases and J by 6 bases, with 12 bases between them. The germline gives CDR1 SGHAT, CDR2 FQNNGV. The CDR3 covers 14 residues. CDR3 nucleotide sequence: TGTGCCAGCAGCTCGACTAGTGGGGCCGGGGAGCTGTTTTTT. Amino acids: CASSSTSGAGELFF.

The gene calls are TRBV19 and TRBJ2-7, with D maybe TRBD2 (6 bases). V lost 0 bases, J lost 7 bases, and 16 bases lay in between. Germline CDR1 is LNHDA and CDR2 is SQIVND (reference sequence). This CDR3 is 15 amino acids long. CDR3 loop: CASSIDRWGGGEQYF. The CDR3, as DNA: TGTGCCAGTAGTATAGATAGGTGGGGAGGTGGGGAGCAGTACTTC. The full variable domain, with the rest looked up from reference TRBV19 and TRBJ2-7, is DGGITQSPKYLFRKEGQNVTLSCEQNLNHDAMYWYRQDPGQGLRLIYYSQIVNDFQKGDIAEGYSVSREKKESFPLTVTSAQKNPTAFYLCASSIDRWGGGEQYFGPGTRLTVT.

This clone was seen just once. The V call is TRBV29-1, the J call TRBJ1-5; D is perhaps TRBD1 (6 bases). The CDR3 length is 13 residues. The ends were cut back, 4 bases at V and 6 bases at J, with 13 bases in the middle. The germline gives CDR1 SQVTM, CDR2 ANQGSEA. The CDR3 here is CSVVQGVGQPQHF. The CDR3, as DNA: TGCAGCGTTGTACAGGGAGTGGGTCAGCCCCAGCATTTT. Full variable domain (missing parts from reference TRBV29-1 and TRBJ1-5): SAVISQKPSRDICQRGTSLTIQCQVDSQVTMMFWYRQQPGQSLTLIATANQGSEATYESGFVIDKFPISRPNLTFSTLTVSNMSPEDSSIYLCSVVQGVGQPQHFGDGTRLSIL.

This clone is a singleton in its sample. The J gene is TRBJ1-1, the V gene TRBV5-6; 9 bases are shared with TRBD1. Germline V gives CDR1 SGHDT, CDR2 YYEEEE. V trimming: 5 bases; J trimming: 3 bases; junction bases outside the gene matches: 5. This CDR3 is 14 amino acids long. The CDR3 DNA reads TGTGCCAGCAGGAAACAGGGGGCTTACACTGAAGCTTTCTTT. The encoded protein is CASRKQGAYTEAFF. The full variable domain, its missing parts supplied by reference TRBV5-6 and TRBJ1-1, is DAGVTQSPTHLIKTRGQQVTLRCSPKSGHDTVSWYQQALGQGPQFIFQYYEEEERQRGNFPDRFSGHQFPNYSSELNVNALLLGDSALYLCASRKQGAYTEAFFGQGTRLTVV.

In this sample, this clone turned up once. This rearrangement joins TRBV14 to TRBJ2-3; 10 bases are a match to TRBD2. The J segment lost 5 bases and the V segment lost 4 bases, leaving 21 bases of the junction unmatched. The CDR3 contains 20 residues. CDR1 is SGHDN, CDR2 FVKESK, per germline. The CDR3 sequence: CASSRSKLAGAPRVGDTQYF. The CDR3 bases are TGTGCCAGCAGCCGATCAAAGCTAGCGGGAGCCCCGCGCGTAGGAGATACGCAGTATTTT. The full variable domain, completed using reference TRBV14 and TRBJ2-3, is EAGVTQFPSHSVIEKGQTVTLRCDPISGHDNLYWYRRVMGKEIKFLLHFVKESKQDESGMPNNRFLAERTGGTYSTLKVQPAELEDSGVYFCASSRSKLAGAPRVGDTQYFGPGTRLTVL.

The rearrangement links TRBV27 to TRBJ2-5; 10 nucleotides match TRBD2. Trimming at V came to 4 bases and at J to 4 bases, leaving 9 bases not matched to a gene. CDR1 and CDR2 (germline): MNHEY, SMNVEV (reference sequence). The CDR3 contains 16 residues. For the CDR3, the DNA is TGTGCCAGCAGTTCCCAATGGCTAGCGGGGGTAGAGACCCAGTACTTC. Residues: CASSSQWLAGVETQYF.

The V gene is TRBV11-3, the J gene TRBJ2-5, with 8 bases identical to TRBD1. Trimming cost V 0 bases and J 1 base; bases outside gene matches: 7. The CDR3 is 17 amino acids. Germline V gives CDR1 SGHNT, CDR2 YENEEA. For the CDR3, the DNA is TGTGCCAGCAGCTTAGAGGGTACAGGGGGTACCCAAGAGACCCAGTACTTC. This translates into CASSLEGTGGTQETQYF.

This clone appeared a few times. The chain combines TRBV5-4 with TRBJ1-1; tentatively, D is TRBD1 (6 bases). The CDR3 consists of 15 residues. Germline-derived CDR1 and CDR2 are SGHNT and YYREEE (reference sequence). The germline V and J ends were trimmed by 2 bases and 2 bases, with 13 bases remaining between them. Here the CDR3 DNA reads TGTGCCAGCAGCTTTGAGGGGGATTCTAACACTGAAGCTTTCTTT. Amino acids: CASSFEGDSNTEAFF.

This clone was counted only a few times. This chain links TRBV7-2 with TRBJ1-2; TRBD1 matches 7 bases. CDR1 and CDR2 from the germline V gene are SGHTA and FQGNSA. With 4 bases clipped from V and 7 bases from J, the junction kept 3 bases outside the gene matches. This CDR3 comprises 12 residues. The CDR3 DNA follows: TGTGCCAGCAGCTCGACAGGGCGTGGCTACACCTTC. Its protein product is CASSSTGRGYTF.

This clone was picked up one time. The chain carries TRBV5-1 and TRBJ2-7; 8 bases map to TRBD1. V dropped 2 bases and J dropped 5; count of bases not matched to a gene: 9. CDR3 length: 15 residues. In germline, CDR1 is SGHRS, CDR2 YFSETQ. Here the CDR3 DNA reads TGCGCCAGCAGCTTAGAAGACAGGGGCTTCGACGAGCAGTACTTC. It specifies CASSLEDRGFDEQYF. Full variable domain (rest looked up from reference TRBV5-1 and TRBJ2-7): KAGVTQTPRYLIKTRGQQVTLSCSPISGHRSVSWYQQTPGQGLQFLFEYFSETQRNKGNFPGRFSGRQFSNSRSEMNVSTLELGDSALYLCASSLEDRGFDEQYFGPGTRLTVT.

V and J are TRBV30 and TRBJ2-5; D is possibly TRBD1 (6 bases). The CDR3 is 12 amino acids. Trimming pared 7 bases from V and 5 bases from J, leaving 14 bases between. The germline CDR1 and CDR2 sequences are GTSNPN and SVGIG (reference sequence). CDR3 protein: CASNQGTETQYF. In nucleotides, the CDR3 is TGTGCCTCAAACCAGGGGACGGAGACCCAGTACTTC.

The V and J genes are TRBV25-1 and TRBJ2-7; tentative D call: TRBD1 (6 bases). V was pared by 2 bases and J by 6 bases, with 8 bases between. The CDR3 sequence is 12 residues long. Germline CDR1 MGHDK, CDR2 SYGVNS. The CDR3 sequence is CASSEQGLEQYF. The CDR3 DNA reads TGTGCCAGCAGTGAACAGGGGCTCGAGCAGTACTTC.

The genes are TRBV5-1 and TRBJ1-3, with TRBD1 matching over 8 bases. Trimming cost V 3 bases and J 0 bases; bases outside gene matches: 8. From germline, CDR1 is SGHRS and CDR2 YFSETQ. The CDR3 is 17 residues long. The CDR3 DNA reads as TGCGCCAGCAGCTCACAGGGGGGAGGAATCTCTGGAAACACCATATATTTT. The encoded protein is CASSSQGGGISGNTIYF. The entire variable domain, with the rest obtained from reference TRBV5-1 and TRBJ1-3, is as follows: KAGVTQTPRYLIKTRGQQVTLSCSPISGHRSVSWYQQTPGQGLQFLFEYFSETQRNKGNFPGRFSGRQFSNSRSEMNVSTLELGDSALYLCASSSQGGGISGNTIYFGEGSWLTVV.

V is TRBV28 and J is TRBJ2-3; 11 nucleotides line up with TRBD2. Looked up from germline, CDR1 is MDHEN and CDR2 is SYDVKM. CDR3 length: 16 amino acids. J was trimmed by 6 bases and V by 4 bases; bases with no gene match: 9. This chain's CDR3 is CASSWGSGGASDTQYF. The DNA of the CDR3 is TGTGCCAGCAGTTGGGGTAGCGGGGGGGCCAGCGATACGCAGTATTTT.

Of note for this clone: A read error may account for a junction end that differs from germline. This chain connects TRBV7-6 to TRBJ1-5, with D tentatively TRBD1 (5 bases). CDR3 length: 15 amino acids. Germline V gene lookup returns CDR1 SGHVS and CDR2 FNYEAQ. The CDR3 nucleotides read TGTGCCAGCAGCCTAGCCTCGGGGGGGGGTCAGCCCCAGCATTTT. Protein sequence: CASSLASGGGQPQHF.

This sequence joins TRBV9 and TRBJ2-1, with TRBD1 matching over 10 bases. J lost 2 bases, V lost 4 bases, and 3 bases had no gene match. The CDR3 is 15 amino acids. Germline assignment: CDR1 SGDLS and CDR2 YYNGEE. This chain's CDR3 is CASSPDRGTYNEQFF. CDR3 nucleotides: TGTGCCAGCAGCCCGGACAGGGGGACCTACAATGAGCAGTTCTTC.

This chain connects TRBV7-2 to TRBJ2-7; D may be TRBD2 (6 bases). The CDR3 loop spans 13 amino acids. Per germline, CDR1 SGHTA and CDR2 FQGNSA. The V end was cut by 5 bases, the J end by 6 bases, with 14 bases between. CDR3: CASSLTRLGEQYF. As DNA, the CDR3 is TGTGCCAGCAGCCTGACTAGGCTCGGCGAGCAGTACTTC.

The chain is built from TRBV27 and TRBJ1-5; D not certain. Trimming pared 7 bases from V and 3 bases from J, leaving 10 bases between. CDR3 size: 13 residues. The germline V gene encodes CDR1 MNHEY and CDR2 SMNVEV (reference sequence). CDR3 loop: CASMRTVNQPQHF. In DNA, the CDR3 is TGTGCCAGCATGCGTACTGTCAATCAGCCCCAGCATTTT.

The CDR3 coding sequence is TGTGCCAGCAGCCAGGGGGAGAGGCCCAGGGACACTGAAGCTTTCTTT. Its protein product is CASSQGERPRDTEAFF. This chain connects TRBV7-9 to TRBJ1-1, with TRBD1 matching over 7 bases. This CDR3 has 16 residues. V gave up 5 bases and J gave up 3 bases; unmatched junction bases: 12. Germline values: CDR1 SEHNR, CDR2 FQNEAQ (reference sequence).

V usage is TRBV9 and J usage is TRBJ2-7; tentative D call: TRBD2 (6 bases). Trimming shortened V by 0 bases and J by 4 bases, and 11 bases separated the two germline ends. There are 14 residues in the CDR3. The germline gives CDR1 SGDLS, CDR2 YYNGEE. Here the CDR3 reads CASSVDVGGYEQYF. In nucleotides, the CDR3 is TGTGCCAGCAGCGTAGATGTCGGGGGTTACGAGCAGTACTTC.